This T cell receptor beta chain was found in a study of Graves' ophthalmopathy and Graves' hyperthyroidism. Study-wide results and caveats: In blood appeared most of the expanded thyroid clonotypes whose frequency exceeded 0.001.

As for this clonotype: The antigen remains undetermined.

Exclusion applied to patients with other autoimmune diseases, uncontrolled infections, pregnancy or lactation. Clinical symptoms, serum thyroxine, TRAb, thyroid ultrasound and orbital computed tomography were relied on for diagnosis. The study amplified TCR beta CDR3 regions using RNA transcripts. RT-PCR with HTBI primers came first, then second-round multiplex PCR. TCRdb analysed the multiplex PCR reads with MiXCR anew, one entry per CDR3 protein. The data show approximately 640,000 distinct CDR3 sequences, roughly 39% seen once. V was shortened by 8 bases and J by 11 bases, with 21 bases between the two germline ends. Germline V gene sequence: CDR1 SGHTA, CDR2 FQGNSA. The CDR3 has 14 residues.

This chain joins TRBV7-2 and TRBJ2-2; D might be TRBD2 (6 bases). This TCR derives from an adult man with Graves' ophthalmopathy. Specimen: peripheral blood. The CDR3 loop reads CASGQWEAVGELFF. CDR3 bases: TGTGCCAGCGGCCAGTGGGAGGCAGTCGGAGAGCTGTTTTTT.